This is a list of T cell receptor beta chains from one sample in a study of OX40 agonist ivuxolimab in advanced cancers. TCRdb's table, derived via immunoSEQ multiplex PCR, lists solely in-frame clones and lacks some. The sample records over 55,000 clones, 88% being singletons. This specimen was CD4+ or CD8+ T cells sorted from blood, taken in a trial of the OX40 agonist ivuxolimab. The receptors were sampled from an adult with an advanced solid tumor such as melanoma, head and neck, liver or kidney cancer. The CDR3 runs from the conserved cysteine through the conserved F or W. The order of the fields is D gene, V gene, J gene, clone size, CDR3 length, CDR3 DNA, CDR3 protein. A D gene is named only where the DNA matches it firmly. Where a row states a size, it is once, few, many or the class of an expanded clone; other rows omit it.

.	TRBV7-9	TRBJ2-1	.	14	TGTGCCAGCAGCACCCTAGACAGGTCCAATGAGCAGTTCTTC	CASSTLDRSNEQFF
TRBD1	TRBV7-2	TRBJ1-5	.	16	TGTGCCAGCAGCTTAGAAGGACAGGGGATCAATCAGCCCCAGCATTTT	CASSLEGQGINQPQHF
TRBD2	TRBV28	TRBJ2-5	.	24	TGTGCCAGCAGCCCAGATGATCGACAGGGGGCGCAGGTCGCTAGCGGGAGGGCCGGCGAGACCCAGTACTTC	CASSPDDRQGAQVASGRAGETQYF
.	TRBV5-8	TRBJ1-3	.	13	TGTGCCAGCAGCTCCGCCTCTGGAAACACCATATATTTT	CASSSASGNTIYF
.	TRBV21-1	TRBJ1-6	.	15	TGTGCCAGCAGCAAAGGGAGCTCCTATAATTCACCCCTCCACTTT	CASSKGSSYNSPLHF
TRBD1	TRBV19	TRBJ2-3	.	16	TGTGCCAGTAGTCCGGGACAGGGGGATCGCACAGATACGCAGTATTTT	CASSPGQGDRTDTQYF
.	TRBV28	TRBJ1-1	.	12	TGTGCCAGCAGCCTGTTCGGGGTCGAAGCTTTCTTT	CASSLFGVEAFF
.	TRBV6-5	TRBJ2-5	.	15	TGTGCCAGCAGTTACCTCGGAGCCGGTTTTGAGACCCAGTACTTC	CASSYLGAGFETQYF
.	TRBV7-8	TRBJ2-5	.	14	TGTGCCAGCAGCTTAGTCGCACTCAGGGAGACCCAGTACTTC	CASSLVALRETQYF
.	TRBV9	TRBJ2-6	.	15	TGTGCCAGCAGCGTATGGGGCTCTGGGGCCAACGTCCTGACTTTC	CASSVWGSGANVLTF
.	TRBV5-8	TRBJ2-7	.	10	TGTGCCAGCAGCCAGGGAGGGCAGTACTTC	CASSQGGQYF
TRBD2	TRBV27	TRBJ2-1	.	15	TGTGCCAGCAGAATAACTAGCGGGGCCGGGAATGAGCAGTTCTTC	CASRITSGAGNEQFF
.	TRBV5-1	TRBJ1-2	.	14	TGCGCCAGCAGCTTGGTAGGGGGTGACTATGGCTACACCTTC	CASSLVGGDYGYTF
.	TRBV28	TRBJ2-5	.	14	TGTGCCAGCAGTTTTCGGGACAACCAAGAGACCCAGTACTTC	CASSFRDNQETQYF
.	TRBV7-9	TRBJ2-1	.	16	TGTGCCAGCAGATCTGCTACAGGGCGATCCTACAATGAGCAGTTCTTC	CASRSATGRSYNEQFF
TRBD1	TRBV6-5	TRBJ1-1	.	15	TGTGCCAGCAGTTACTCGACAGGGACGAACACTGAAGCTTTCTTT	CASSYSTGTNTEAFF
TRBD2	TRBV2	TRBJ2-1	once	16	TGTGCCAGCAGTTTGGGACTAGCGGGAGGGTACAATGAGCAGTTCTTC	CASSLGLAGGYNEQFF
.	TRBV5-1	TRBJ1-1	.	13	TGCGCCAGCAGCGCGGTGGTAGTGGGTGAAGCTTTCTTT	CASSAVVVGEAFF
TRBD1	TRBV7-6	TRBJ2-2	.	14	TGTGCCAGCAGACCCGGGACAGGGACCGGGGAGCTGTTTTTT	CASRPGTGTGELFF
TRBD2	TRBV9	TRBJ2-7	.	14	TGTGCCAGCAGCGTAGCGCGGGAGAACTACGAGCAGTACTTC	CASSVARENYEQYF
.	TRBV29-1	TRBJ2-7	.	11	TGCAGCGTTGTGGACAACTACGAGCAGTACTTC	CSVVDNYEQYF
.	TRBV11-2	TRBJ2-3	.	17	TGTGCCAGCAGCTTAGATTATTGGGGGGCTAGCACAGATACGCAGTATTTT	CASSLDYWGASTDTQYF
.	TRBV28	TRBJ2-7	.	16	TGTGCCAGCAGTTTAGGGGACTGGAAACTCTCCTACGAGCAGTACTTC	CASSLGDWKLSYEQYF
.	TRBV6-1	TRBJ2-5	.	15	TGTGCCAGCAGTGAAGGCGCCCCCTGGGGAGAGACCCAGTACTTC	CASSEGAPWGETQYF
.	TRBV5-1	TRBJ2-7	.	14	TGCGCCAGCAGCTTGACAGGGTCCCCCTACGAGCAGTACTTC	CASSLTGSPYEQYF
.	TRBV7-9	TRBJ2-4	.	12	TGTGCCAGCGTCGGCCCATGGGGCATTCAGTACTTC	CASVGPWGIQYF
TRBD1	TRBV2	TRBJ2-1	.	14	TGTGCCAGCGTCCCCACAGGGGTCTACAATGAGCAGTTCTTC	CASVPTGVYNEQFF